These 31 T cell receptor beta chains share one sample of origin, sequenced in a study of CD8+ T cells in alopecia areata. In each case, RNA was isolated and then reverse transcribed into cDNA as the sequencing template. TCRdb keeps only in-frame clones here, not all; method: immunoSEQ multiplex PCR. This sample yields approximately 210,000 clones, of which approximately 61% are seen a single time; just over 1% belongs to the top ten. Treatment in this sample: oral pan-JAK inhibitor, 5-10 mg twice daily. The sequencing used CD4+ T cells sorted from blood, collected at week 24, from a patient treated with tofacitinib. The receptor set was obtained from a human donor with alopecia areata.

This CDR3 is CASSPWSETGASGANVLTF. The CDR3, as DNA: TGTGCCAGCAGCCCTTGGTCCGAGACAGGGGCCTCTGGGGCCAACGTCCTGACTTTC. This chain uses TRBV5-6 with TRBJ2-6, with 8 bases fitting TRBD1. Germline trimming cut 4 bases from V and 0 bases from J; bases unmatched to any gene: 12. Germline CDR1 is SGHDT and CDR2 is YYEEEE. This CDR3 has 19 residues.

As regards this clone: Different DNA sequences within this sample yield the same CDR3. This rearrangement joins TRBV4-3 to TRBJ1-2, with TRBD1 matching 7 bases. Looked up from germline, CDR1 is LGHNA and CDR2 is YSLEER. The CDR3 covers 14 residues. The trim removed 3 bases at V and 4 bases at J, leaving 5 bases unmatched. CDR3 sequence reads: CASSQGTGVYGYTF. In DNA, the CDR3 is TGCGCCAGCAGCCAGGGAACAGGGGTCTATGGCTACACCTTC.

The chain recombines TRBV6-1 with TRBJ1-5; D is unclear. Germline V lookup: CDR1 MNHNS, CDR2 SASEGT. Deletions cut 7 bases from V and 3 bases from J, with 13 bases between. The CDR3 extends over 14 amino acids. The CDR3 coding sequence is TGTGCCAGCAACTGGAGCGGCCTCAATCAGCCCCAGCATTTT. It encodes CASNWSGLNQPQHF.

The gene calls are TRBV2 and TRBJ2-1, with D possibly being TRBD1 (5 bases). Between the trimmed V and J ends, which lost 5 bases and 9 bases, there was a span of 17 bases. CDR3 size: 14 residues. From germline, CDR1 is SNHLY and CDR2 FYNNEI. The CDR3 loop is CASSPEVGRFEQFF. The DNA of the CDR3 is TGTGCCAGCAGTCCCGAGGTGGGGCGCTTTGAGCAGTTCTTC.

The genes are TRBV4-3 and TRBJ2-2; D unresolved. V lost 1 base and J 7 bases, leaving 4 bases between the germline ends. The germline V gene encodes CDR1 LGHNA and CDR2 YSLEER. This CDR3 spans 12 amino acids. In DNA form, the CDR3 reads TGCGCCAGCAGCCAAGTTGGCGGGGAGCTGTTTTTT. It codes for CASSQVGGELFF.

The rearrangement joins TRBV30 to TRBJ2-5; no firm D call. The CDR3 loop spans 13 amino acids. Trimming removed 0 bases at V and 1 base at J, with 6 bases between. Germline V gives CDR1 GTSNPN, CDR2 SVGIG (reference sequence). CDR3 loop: CAWSVLPQETQYF. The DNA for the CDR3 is TGTGCCTGGAGTGTTTTACCCCAAGAGACCCAGTACTTC. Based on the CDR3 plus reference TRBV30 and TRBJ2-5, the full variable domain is SQTIHQWPATLVQPVGSPLSLECTVEGTSNPNLYWYRQAAGRGLQLLFYSVGIGQISSEVPQNLSASRPQDRQFILSSKKLLLSDSGFYLCAWSVLPQETQYFGPGTRLLVL.

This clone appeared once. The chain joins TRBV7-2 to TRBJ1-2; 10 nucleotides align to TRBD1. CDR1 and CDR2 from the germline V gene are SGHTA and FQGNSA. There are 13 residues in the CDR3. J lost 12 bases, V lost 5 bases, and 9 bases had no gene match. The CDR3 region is CASSPDRGGGHTF. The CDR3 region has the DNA TGTGCCAGCAGCCCGGACAGGGGGGGCGGCCACACCTTC.

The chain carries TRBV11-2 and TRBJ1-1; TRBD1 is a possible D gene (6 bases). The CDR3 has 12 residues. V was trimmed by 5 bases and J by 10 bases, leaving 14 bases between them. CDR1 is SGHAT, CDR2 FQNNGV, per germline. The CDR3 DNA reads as TGTGCCAGCAGCATACAACAGGGTGGAGCTTTCTTT. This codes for CASSIQQGGAFF.

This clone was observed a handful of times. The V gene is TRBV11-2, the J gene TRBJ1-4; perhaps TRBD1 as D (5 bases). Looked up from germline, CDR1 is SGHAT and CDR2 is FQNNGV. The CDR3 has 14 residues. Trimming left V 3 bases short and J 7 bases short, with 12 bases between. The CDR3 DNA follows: TGTGCCAGCAGCTTGGCAGGGTTGGGTGAAAAACTGTTTTTT. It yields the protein CASSLAGLGEKLFF. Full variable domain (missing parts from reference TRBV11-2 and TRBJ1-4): EAGVAQSPRYKIIEKRQSVAFWCNPISGHATLYWYQQILGQGPKLLIQFQNNGVVDDSQLPKDRFSAERLKGVDSTLKIQPAKLEDSAVYLCASSLAGLGEKLFFGSGTQLSVL.

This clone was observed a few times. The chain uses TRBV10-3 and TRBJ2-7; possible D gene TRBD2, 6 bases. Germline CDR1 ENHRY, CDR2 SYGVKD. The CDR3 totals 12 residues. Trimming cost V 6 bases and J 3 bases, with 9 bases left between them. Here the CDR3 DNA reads TGTGCCATCAGGGGCGGGGACTACGAGCAGTACTTC. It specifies CAIRGGDYEQYF.

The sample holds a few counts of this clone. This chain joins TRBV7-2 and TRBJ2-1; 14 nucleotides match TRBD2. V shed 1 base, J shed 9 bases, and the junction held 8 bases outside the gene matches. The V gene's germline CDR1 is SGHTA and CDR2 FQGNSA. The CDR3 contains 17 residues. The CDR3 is CASSLGQTSGGAREQFF. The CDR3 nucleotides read TGTGCCAGCAGCTTAGGGCAGACTAGCGGGGGGGCCCGTGAGCAGTTCTTC.

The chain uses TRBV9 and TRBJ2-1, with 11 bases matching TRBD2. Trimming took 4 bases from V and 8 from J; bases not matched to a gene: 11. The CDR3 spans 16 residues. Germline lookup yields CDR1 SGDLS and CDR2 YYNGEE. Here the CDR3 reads CASSLLASGGRDEQFF. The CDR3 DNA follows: TGTGCCAGCAGCTTACTCGCTAGCGGGGGGAGGGATGAGCAGTTCTTC.

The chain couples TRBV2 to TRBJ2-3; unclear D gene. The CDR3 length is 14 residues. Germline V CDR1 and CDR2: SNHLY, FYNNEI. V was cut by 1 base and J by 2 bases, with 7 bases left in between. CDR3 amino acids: CASSEVASTDTQYF. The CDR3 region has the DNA TGTGCCAGCAGTGAAGTAGCTTCCACAGATACGCAGTATTTT. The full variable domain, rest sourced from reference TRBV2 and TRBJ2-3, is EPEVTQTPSHQVTQMGQEVILRCVPISNHLYFYWYRQILGQKVEFLVSFYNNEISEKSEIFDDQFSVERPDGSNFTLKIRSTKLEDSAMYFCASSEVASTDTQYFGPGTRLTVL.

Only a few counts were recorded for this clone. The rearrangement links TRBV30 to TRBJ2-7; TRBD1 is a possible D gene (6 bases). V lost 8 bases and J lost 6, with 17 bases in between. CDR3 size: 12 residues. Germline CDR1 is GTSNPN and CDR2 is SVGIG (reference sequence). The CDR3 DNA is TGTGCCGGTCATAACAGGGCTGGCGAGCAGTACTTC. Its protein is CAGHNRAGEQYF.

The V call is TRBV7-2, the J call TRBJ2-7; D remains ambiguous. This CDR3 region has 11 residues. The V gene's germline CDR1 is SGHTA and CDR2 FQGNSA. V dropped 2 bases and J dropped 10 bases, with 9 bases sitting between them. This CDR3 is CASSLRSSQYF. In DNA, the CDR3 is TGTGCCAGCAGCTTAAGGTCTAGTCAGTACTTC. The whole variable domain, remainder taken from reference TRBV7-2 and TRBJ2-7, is GAGVSQSPSNKVTEKGKDVELRCDPISGHTALYWYRQSLGQGLEFLIYFQGNSAPDKSGLPSDRFSAERTGGSVSTLTIQRTQQEDSAVYLCASSLRSSQYFGPGTRLTVT.

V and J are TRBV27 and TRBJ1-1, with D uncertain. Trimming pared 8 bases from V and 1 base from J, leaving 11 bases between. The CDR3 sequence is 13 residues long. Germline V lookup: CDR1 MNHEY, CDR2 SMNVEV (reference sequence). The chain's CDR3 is CASSWNRNTEAFF. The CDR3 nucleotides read TGTGCCAGCTCATGGAATCGGAACACTGAAGCTTTCTTT.

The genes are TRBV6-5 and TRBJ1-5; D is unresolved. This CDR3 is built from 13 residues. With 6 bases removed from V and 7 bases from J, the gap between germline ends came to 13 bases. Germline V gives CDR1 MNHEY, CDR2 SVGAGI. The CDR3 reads CASSPNRAQPQHF. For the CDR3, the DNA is TGTGCCAGCAGCCCAAACCGGGCCCAGCCCCAGCATTTT.

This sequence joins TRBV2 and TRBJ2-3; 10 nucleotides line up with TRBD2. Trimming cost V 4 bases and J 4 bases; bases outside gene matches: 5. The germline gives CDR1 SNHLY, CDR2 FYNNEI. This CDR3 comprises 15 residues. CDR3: CASSGASGGPDTQYF. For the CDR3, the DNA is TGTGCCAGCAGTGGGGCTAGCGGGGGCCCAGATACGCAGTATTTT.

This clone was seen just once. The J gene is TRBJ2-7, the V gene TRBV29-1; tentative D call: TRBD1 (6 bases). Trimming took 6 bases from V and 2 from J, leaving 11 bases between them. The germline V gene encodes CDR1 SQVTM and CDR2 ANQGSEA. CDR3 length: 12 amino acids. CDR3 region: CSVTGSPYEQYF. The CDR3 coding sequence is TGCAGCGTCACAGGGTCTCCCTACGAGCAGTACTTC.

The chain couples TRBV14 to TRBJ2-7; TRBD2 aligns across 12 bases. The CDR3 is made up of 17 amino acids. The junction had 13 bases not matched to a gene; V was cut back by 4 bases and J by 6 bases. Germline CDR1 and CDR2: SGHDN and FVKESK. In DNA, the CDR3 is TGTGCCAGCAGCCCGACGGGGACTAGCGGGTGGATAGGCGAGCAGTACTTC. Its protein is CASSPTGTSGWIGEQYF.

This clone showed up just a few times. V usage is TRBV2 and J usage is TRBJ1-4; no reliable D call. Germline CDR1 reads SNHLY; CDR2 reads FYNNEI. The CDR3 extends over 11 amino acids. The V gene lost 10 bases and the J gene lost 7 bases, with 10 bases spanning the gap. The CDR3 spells CAITEGEKLFF. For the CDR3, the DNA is TGTGCCATTACCGAAGGTGAAAAACTGTTTTTT.

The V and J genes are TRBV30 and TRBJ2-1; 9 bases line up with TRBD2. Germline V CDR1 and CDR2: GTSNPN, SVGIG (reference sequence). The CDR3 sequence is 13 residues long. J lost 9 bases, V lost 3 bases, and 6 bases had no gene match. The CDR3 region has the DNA TGTGCCTGGAGGAGACTAGCGGAGGTTGAGCAGTTCTTC. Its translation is CAWRRLAEVEQFF.

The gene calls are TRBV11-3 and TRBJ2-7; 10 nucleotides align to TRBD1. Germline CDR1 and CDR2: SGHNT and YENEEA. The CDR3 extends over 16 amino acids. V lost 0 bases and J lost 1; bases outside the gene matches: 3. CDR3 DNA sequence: TGTGCCAGCAGCTTAGATCCGGGACAGGGGTCCTACGAGCAGTACTTC. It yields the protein CASSLDPGQGSYEQYF. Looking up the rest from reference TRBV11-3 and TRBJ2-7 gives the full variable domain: EAGVVQSPRYKIIEKKQPVAFWCNPISGHNTLYWYLQNLGQGPELLIRYENEEAVDDSQLPKDRFSAERLKGVDSTLKIQPAELGDSAVYLCASSLDPGQGSYEQYFGPGTRLTVT.

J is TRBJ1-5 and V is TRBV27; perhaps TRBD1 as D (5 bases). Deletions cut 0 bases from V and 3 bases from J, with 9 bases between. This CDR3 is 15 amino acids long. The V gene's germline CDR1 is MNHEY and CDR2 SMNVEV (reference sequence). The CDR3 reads CASSLSWGVNQPQHF. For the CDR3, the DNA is TGTGCCAGCAGTTTATCCTGGGGGGTCAATCAGCCCCAGCATTTT.

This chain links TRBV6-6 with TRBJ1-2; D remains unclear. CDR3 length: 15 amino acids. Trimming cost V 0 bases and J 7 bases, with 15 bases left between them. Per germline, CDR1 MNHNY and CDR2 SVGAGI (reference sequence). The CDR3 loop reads CASSYSFNSGSGYTF. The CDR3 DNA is TGTGCCAGCAGTTACTCGTTTAATTCGGGTTCTGGCTACACCTTC.

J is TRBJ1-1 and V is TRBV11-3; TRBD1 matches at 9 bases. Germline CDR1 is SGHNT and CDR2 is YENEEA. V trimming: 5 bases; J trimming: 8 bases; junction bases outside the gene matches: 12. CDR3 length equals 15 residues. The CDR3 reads CASSLGTGLGWEAFF. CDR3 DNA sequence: TGTGCCAGCAGCCTCGGGACAGGGCTCGGGTGGGAAGCTTTCTTT. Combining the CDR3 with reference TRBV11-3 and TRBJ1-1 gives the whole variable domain EAGVVQSPRYKIIEKKQPVAFWCNPISGHNTLYWYLQNLGQGPELLIRYENEEAVDDSQLPKDRFSAERLKGVDSTLKIQPAELGDSAVYLCASSLGTGLGWEAFFGQGTRLTVV.

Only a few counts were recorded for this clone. The CDR3 region has the DNA TGCAGGGTACCCAGCACAGATACGCAGTATTTT. It codes for CRVPSTDTQYF. The J gene is TRBJ2-3, the V gene TRBV20-1; D not resolved. CDR1 is DFQATT and CDR2 is SNEGSKA in the germline V gene (reference sequence). CDR3 length equals 11 residues.

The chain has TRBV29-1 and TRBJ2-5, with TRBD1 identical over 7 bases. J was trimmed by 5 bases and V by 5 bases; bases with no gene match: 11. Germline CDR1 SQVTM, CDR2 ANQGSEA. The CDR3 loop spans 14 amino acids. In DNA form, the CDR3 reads TGCAGCGTTCCCCTGACAGGGTCTGGGGAGACCCAGTACTTC. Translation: CSVPLTGSGETQYF.

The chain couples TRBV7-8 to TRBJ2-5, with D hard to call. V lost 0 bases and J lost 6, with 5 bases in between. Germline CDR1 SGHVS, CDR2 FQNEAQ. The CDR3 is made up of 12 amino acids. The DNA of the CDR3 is TGTGCCAGCAGCTTAGCGCGGCAGACCCAGTACTTC. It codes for CASSLARQTQYF.

CDR3 region: CASSLGGAEGYEQYF. The CDR3 nucleotides read TGCGCCAGCAGCTTGGGGGGCGCGGAGGGATACGAGCAGTACTTC. The chain has TRBV5-1 and TRBJ2-7; D possibly corresponds to TRBD2 (6 bases). The CDR3 totals 15 residues. The germline V gene has CDR1 SGHRS and CDR2 YFSETQ. Deletions cut 0 bases from V and 4 bases from J, with 14 bases between.

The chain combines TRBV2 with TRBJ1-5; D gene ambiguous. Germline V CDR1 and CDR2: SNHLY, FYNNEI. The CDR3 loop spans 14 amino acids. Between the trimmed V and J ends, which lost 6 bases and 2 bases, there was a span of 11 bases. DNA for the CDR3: TGTGCCAGCAGGGGTCTAGAACGCAATCAGCCCCAGCATTTT. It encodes CASRGLERNQPQHF. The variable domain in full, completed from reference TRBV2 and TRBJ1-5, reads EPEVTQTPSHQVTQMGQEVILRCVPISNHLYFYWYRQILGQKVEFLVSFYNNEISEKSEIFDDQFSVERPDGSNFTLKIRSTKLEDSAMYFCASRGLERNQPQHFGDGTRLSIL.